This paragraph covers one T cell receptor beta chain sequence. No antigen is known for it. Preparing the TCRbeta library involved the use of unique molecular identifiers. From the PCR reads, TCRdb called clonotypes with MiXCR, one entry per CDR3 protein. The table has some 830,000 distinct CDR3 sequences, roughly 16% seen once. The data belong to a study of T-cell reconstitution after alpha-beta-depleted transplantation in children. The CDR3 is made up of 15 amino acids. V was clipped by 3 bases and J by 4 bases; unmatched bases: 6. Germline V CDR1 and CDR2: KGHSH, LQKENI. Study-level points and caveats: By about two months after transplant, alpha-beta T cells reportedly arose from several hundred graft clones that had expanded. Some patients' high day-60 TCRbeta diversity was attributed to recipient cells surviving conditioning.

The sequences come from PBMCs, mostly from graft donor cells, collected 360 days after TCRalphabeta/CD19-depleted stem cell transplant. The chain combines TRBV18 with TRBJ2-1; TRBD1 agrees at 7 bases. This receptor was obtained from a male patient younger than 18 who had a stem cell transplant for acute lymphoblastic leukemia, so the T cells may come from the graft donor. In DNA form, the CDR3 reads TGTGCCAGCTCACCCCGGGACAGCCATTACAATGAGCAGTTCTTC. Translating it yields CASSPRDSHYNEQFF.